This T cell receptor beta chain was sequenced during a study of shared clonotypes between healthy human individuals. Study as a whole: A few men and a couple of women, aged 18 to 49, were donors.

Study-wide points: Estimated clonotype richness was generally higher in naive than memory subsets.

In the original processing: From ImmunoSEQ came sequences covering only the junction and carrying no quality scores, so filtering differed. The method was immunoSEQ multiplex PCR; TCRdb's version includes in-frame clones alone and lacks a portion of them. V and J calls and clone size are those listed in that table; D and trimming were worked out from the DNA. The data show millions of clones, with approximately 94% seen just once and under 2% held by the top ten. Naive CD8 isolation took CD45RO-negative cells positively selected for CCR7 and excluded terminally differentiated effector memory CD45RA+ cells. This clone was counted a few times. Its antigen is currently unknown. This sample also contains other DNA sequences that code for the same CDR3. Germline lookup yields CDR1 MDHEN and CDR2 SYDVKM. V was clipped by 3 bases and J by 0 bases; unmatched bases: 2. The CDR3 is made up of 14 amino acids.

This sequence was found in a man younger than 35 in good health. Some clones in this sample may be carry-over from other donors' samples. The sequenced sample was naive CD8+ T cells from PBMCs. This chain joins TRBV28 and TRBJ2-7; 7 positions match TRBD2. In nucleotides, the CDR3 is TGTGCCAGCAGTTTCGGCGGGAGCTCCTACGAGCAGTACTTC. Its translation is CASSFGGSSYEQYF.